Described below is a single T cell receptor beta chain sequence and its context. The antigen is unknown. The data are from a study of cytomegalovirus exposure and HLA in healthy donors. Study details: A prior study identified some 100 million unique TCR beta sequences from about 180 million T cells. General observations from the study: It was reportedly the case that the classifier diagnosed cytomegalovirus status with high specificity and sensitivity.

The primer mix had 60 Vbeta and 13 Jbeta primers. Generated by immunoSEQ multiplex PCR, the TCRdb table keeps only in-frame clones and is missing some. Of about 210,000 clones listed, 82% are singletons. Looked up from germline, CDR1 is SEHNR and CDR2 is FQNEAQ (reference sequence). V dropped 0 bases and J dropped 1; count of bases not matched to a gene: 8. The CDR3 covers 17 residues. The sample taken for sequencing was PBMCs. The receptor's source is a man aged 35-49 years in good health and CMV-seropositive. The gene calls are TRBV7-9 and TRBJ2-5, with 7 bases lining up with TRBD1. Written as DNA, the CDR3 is TGTGCCAGCAGCTTAGCTCCGGGACAGCTGTCCCAAGAGACCCAGTACTTC. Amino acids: CASSLAPGQLSQETQYF.